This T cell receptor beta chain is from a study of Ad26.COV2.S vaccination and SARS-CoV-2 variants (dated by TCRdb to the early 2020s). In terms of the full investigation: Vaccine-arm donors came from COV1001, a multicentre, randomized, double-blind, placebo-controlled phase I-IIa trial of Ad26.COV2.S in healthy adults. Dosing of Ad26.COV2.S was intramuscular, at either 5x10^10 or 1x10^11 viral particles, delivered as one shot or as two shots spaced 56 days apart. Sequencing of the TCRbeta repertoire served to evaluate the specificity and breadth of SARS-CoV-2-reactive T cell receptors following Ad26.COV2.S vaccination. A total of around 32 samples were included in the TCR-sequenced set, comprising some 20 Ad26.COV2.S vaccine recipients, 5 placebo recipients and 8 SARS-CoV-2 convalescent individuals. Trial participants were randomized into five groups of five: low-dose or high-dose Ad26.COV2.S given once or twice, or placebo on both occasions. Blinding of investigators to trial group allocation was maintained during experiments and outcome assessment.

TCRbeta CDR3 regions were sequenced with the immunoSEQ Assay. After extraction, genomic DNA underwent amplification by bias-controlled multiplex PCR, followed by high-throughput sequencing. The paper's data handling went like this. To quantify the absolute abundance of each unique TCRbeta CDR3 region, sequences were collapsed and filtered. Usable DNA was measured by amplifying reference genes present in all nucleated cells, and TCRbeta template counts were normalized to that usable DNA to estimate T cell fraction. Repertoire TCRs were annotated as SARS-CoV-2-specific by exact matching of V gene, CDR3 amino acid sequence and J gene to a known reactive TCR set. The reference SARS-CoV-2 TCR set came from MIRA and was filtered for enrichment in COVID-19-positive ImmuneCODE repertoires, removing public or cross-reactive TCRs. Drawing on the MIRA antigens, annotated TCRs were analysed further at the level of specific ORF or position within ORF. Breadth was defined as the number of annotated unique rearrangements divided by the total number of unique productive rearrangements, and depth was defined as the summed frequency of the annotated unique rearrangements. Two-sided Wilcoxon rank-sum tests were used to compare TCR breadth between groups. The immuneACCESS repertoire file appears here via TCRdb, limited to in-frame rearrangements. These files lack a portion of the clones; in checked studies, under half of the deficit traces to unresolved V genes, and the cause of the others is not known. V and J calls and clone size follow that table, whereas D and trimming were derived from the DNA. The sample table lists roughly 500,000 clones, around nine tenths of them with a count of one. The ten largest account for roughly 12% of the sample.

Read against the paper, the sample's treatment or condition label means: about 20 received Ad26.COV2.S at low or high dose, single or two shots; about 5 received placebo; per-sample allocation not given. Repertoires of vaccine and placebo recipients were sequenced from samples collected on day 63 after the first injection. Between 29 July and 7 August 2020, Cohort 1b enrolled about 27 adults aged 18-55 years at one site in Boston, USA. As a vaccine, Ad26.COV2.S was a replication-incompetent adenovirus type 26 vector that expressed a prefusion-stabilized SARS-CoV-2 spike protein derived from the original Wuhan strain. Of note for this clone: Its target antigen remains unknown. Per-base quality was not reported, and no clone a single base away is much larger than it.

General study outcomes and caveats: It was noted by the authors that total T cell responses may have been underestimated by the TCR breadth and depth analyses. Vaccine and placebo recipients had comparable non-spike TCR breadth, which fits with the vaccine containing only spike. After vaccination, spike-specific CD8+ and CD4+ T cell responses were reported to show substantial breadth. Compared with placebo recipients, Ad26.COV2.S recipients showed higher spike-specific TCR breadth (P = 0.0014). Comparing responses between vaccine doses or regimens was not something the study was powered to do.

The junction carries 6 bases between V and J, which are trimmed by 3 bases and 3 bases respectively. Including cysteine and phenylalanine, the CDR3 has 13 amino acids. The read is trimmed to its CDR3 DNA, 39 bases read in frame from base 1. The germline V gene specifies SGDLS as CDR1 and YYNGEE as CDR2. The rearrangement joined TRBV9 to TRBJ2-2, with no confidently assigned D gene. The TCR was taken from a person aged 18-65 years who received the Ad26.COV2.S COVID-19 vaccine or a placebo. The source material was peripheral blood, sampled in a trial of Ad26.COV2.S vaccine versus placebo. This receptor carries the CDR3 CASSDRDTGELFF. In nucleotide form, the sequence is TGTGCCAGCAGCGACCGGGACACCGGGGAGCTGTTTTTT. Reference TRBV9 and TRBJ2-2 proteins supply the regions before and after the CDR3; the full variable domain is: DSGVTQTPKHLITATGQRVTLRCSPRSGDLSVYWYQQSLDQGLQFLIQYYNGEERAKGNILERFSAQQFPDLHSELNLSSLELGDSALYFCASSDRDTGELFFGEGSRLTVL.